This T cell receptor beta chain emerged from a study of cytomegalovirus exposure and HLA in healthy donors. Looking at the study overall: Within the Caucasian-associated ancestry cluster were 81% of the 300 to 450 genotyped donors. Study findings and constraints: As a later analysis revealed, the rate of TCR association differed by HLA locus, with DRB1 most and HLA-C fewest.

The primer mix had 60 Vbeta and 13 Jbeta primers. The assay was immunoSEQ multiplex PCR, and TCRdb's table has in-frame clones only and misses some. The sample consists of 150,000 to 200,000 clones, around 86% of them appearing once. The CDR3 loop spans 17 amino acids. The germline gives CDR1 SGDLS, CDR2 YYNGEE. V lost 4 bases, J lost 0 bases, and 19 bases lay in between. A word on this clone: The target antigen is unknown.

The chain carries TRBV9 and TRBJ1-1; D perhaps matches TRBD1 (6 bases). This TCR derives from a girl aged 2 to 9 in good health and CMV-seropositive. The source material was PBMCs. The CDR3 spells CASSPRDRTGMNTEAFF. CDR3 in DNA: TGTGCCAGCAGCCCCCGGGACCGCACAGGGATGAACACTGAAGCTTTCTTT.